These 18 T cell receptor beta chains were sequenced from one sample in a study of long-term antiretroviral therapy in people with HIV. The assay used was immunoSEQ (version v3.0), run at survey level. Repertoires were generated with immunoSEQ multiplex PCR, while TCRdb's copy carries only in-frame clones and drops some. The sample holds roughly 15,000 clones, roughly 88% seen once. Sequenced here: unsorted PBMCs, sampled 6.2 years after starting antiretroviral therapy. The receptors derive from a man between 40 and 49 years old with HIV.

The chain is built from TRBV6-5 and TRBJ2-7; D possibly corresponds to TRBD2 (5 bases). V was trimmed by 2 bases and J by 1 base, leaving 6 bases between them. The CDR3 is 13 amino acids. Germline V lookup: CDR1 MNHEY, CDR2 SVGAGI. In DNA, the CDR3 is TGTGCCAGCAGTTACCGGGGATCCTACGAGCAGTACTTC. Translation gives CASSYRGSYEQYF.

This chain links TRBV7-9 with TRBJ1-5; perhaps TRBD1 as D (5 bases). The CDR3 is 14 residues long. Germline V gene data show CDR1 as SEHNR and CDR2 as FQNEAQ (reference sequence). V lost 2 bases, J lost 4 bases, and 9 bases lay in between. CDR3 coding DNA: TGTGCCAGCAGCTTATGGGGGGAGAATCAGCCCCAGCATTTT. Translation gives CASSLWGENQPQHF.

The chain is built from TRBV25-1 and TRBJ2-7; D is undetermined. Germline V lookup: CDR1 MGHDK, CDR2 SYGVNS. The V and J ends lost 4 bases and 7 bases respectively, with 14 bases between them. The CDR3 is made up of 13 amino acids. CDR3 loop: CASSVPFTREQYF. In DNA form, the CDR3 reads TGTGCCAGCAGTGTTCCCTTCACCAGGGAGCAGTACTTC.

The chain recombines TRBV19 with TRBJ2-2, with D tentatively TRBD1 (5 bases). In germline, CDR1 is LNHDA, CDR2 SQIVND (reference sequence). V shed 3 bases and J shed 1 base, with 12 bases lying between them. The CDR3 loop spans 16 amino acids. Written as DNA, the CDR3 is TGTGCCAGTAGTATCAAAGGGGCCATGAACACCGGGGAGCTGTTTTTT. It specifies CASSIKGAMNTGELFF.

The V and J genes are TRBV27 and TRBJ2-7; TRBD1 matches at 7 bases. The ends lost 3 bases at V and 3 bases at J; junction bases unmatched: 11. Looked up from germline, CDR1 is MNHEY and CDR2 is SMNVEV (reference sequence). This CDR3 is built from 16 residues. In DNA form, the CDR3 reads TGTGCCAGCAGTTTGAAAACAGGGGAATATTTCTACGAGCAGTACTTC. Translated: CASSLKTGEYFYEQYF.

The DNA for the CDR3 is TGTGCCAGCAGCTTAAGTACAGCGGGCACAGATACGCAGTATTTT. As protein: CASSLSTAGTDTQYF. The V call is TRBV7-2, the J call TRBJ2-3; D is perhaps TRBD2 (5 bases). Germline V gene sequence: CDR1 SGHTA, CDR2 FQGNSA. The CDR3 is 15 residues long. Trimming took 2 bases from V and 1 from J, leaving 10 bases between them. Full variable domain (missing parts from reference TRBV7-2 and TRBJ2-3): GAGVSQSPSNKVTEKGKDVELRCDPISGHTALYWYRQSLGQGLEFLIYFQGNSAPDKSGLPSDRFSAERTGGSVSTLTIQRTQQEDSAVYLCASSLSTAGTDTQYFGPGTRLTVL.

The rearrangement links TRBV5-5 to TRBJ1-5; D unresolved. The CDR3 sequence is 14 residues long. The V and J ends lost 0 bases and 0 bases respectively, with 4 bases between them. The germline CDR1 and CDR2 sequences are SGHKS and YYEKEE (reference sequence). In DNA, the CDR3 is TGTGCCAGCAGCTTGGGGGGTAGCAATCAGCCCCAGCATTTT. It yields the protein CASSLGGSNQPQHF. The full variable domain, rest sourced from reference TRBV5-5 and TRBJ1-5, is DAGVTQSPTHLIKTRGQQVTLRCSPISGHKSVSWYQQVLGQGPQFIFQYYEKEERGRGNFPDRFSARQFPNYSSELNVNALLLGDSALYLCASSLGGSNQPQHFGDGTRLSIL.

The rearrangement links TRBV7-9 to TRBJ2-7, with TRBD2 identical over 8 bases. Germline-derived CDR1 and CDR2 are SEHNR and FQNEAQ (reference sequence). Trimming removed 7 bases from V and 5 bases from J; junction bases left unmatched: 10. CDR3 length: 14 residues. The CDR3 DNA is TGTGCCAGCATTTTAGCGGGAAAAGTCGACGAGCAGTACTTC. It translates to CASILAGKVDEQYF.

V and J are TRBV5-1 and TRBJ1-1; the D gene is possibly TRBD1 (5 bases). The germline CDR1 and CDR2 sequences are SGHRS and YFSETQ. CDR3 length equals 15 residues. Deletions cut 0 bases from V and 1 base from J, with 10 bases between. The CDR3 loop reads CASSLEGAGNTEAFF. Written as DNA, the CDR3 is TGCGCCAGCAGCTTGGAAGGGGCTGGGAACACTGAAGCTTTCTTT.

The rearrangement joins TRBV9 to TRBJ2-1, with D tentatively TRBD1 or TRBD2 (5 bases each). V was pared by 0 bases and J by 2 bases, with 6 bases between. This CDR3 region has 14 residues. The V gene's germline CDR1 is SGDLS and CDR2 YYNGEE. The CDR3 bases are TGTGCCAGCAGCGTAGGAGGGGCCTACAATGAGCAGTTCTTC. This encodes CASSVGGAYNEQFF. The complete variable domain, with remaining parts taken from reference TRBV9 and TRBJ2-1, reads DSGVTQTPKHLITATGQRVTLRCSPRSGDLSVYWYQQSLDQGLQFLIQYYNGEERAKGNILERFSAQQFPDLHSELNLSSLELGDSALYFCASSVGGAYNEQFFGPGTRLTVL.

This clone showed up just once. V and J are TRBV7-8 and TRBJ2-5; D assignment may be TRBD1 or TRBD2 (5 bases each). The V end lost 5 bases, the J end lost 4 bases, and 26 bases lay between the germline ends. This CDR3 has 18 amino acids. Germline V gene lookup returns CDR1 SGHVS and CDR2 FQNEAQ. The CDR3 region is CASSDVAPGPTTGETQYF. In nucleotides, the CDR3 is TGTGCCAGCAGCGACGTCGCCCCGGGACCAACGACGGGAGAGACCCAGTACTTC.

The genes are TRBV21-1 and TRBJ2-5. TRBV21-1 is assigned pseudogene status. The CDR3 consists of 16 residues. The DNA of the CDR3 is TGTGCCAGCAGCAACCCGGATTTAGGTCCTCAAGAGACCCAGTACTTC. Residues: CASSNPDLGPQETQYF.

This chain connects TRBV29-1 to TRBJ1-2; TRBD1 aligns across 12 bases. J gave up 6 bases and V 6 bases, and 11 bases lay outside the gene matches. CDR3 size: 15 residues. Per the germline V gene, CDR1 is SQVTM and CDR2 is ANQGSEA. The DNA of the CDR3 is TGCAGCGTGACCGGGACAGGGGGCCTCCGGGATGGCTACACCTTC. This translates into CSVTGTGGLRDGYTF.

The chain uses TRBV27 and TRBJ2-3; TRBD2 agrees at 11 bases. The CDR3 spans 16 residues. V gave up 6 bases and J gave up 0 bases; unmatched junction bases: 5. Germline V gives CDR1 MNHEY, CDR2 SMNVEV (reference sequence). CDR3 region: CASRLAGGLSTDTQYF. The CDR3 DNA sequence: TGTGCCAGCAGATTAGCGGGAGGGCTGAGCACAGATACGCAGTATTTT.

In nucleotides, the CDR3 is TGCAGCCCGGACGGGGTCGAGCAGTACTTC. This encodes CSPDGVEQYF. V and J are TRBV20-1 and TRBJ2-7; D may be TRBD2 (5 bases). The CDR3 runs 10 residues. Germline V lookup: CDR1 DFQATT, CDR2 SNEGSKA (reference sequence).

The chain recombines TRBV5-8 with TRBJ1-2, with D unclear. This CDR3 has 12 amino acids. Germline values: CDR1 SGHTS, CDR2 YDEGEE. Trimming pared 6 bases from V and 10 bases from J, leaving 16 bases between. Written as DNA, the CDR3 is TGTGCCAGCACCCCGAGGTGGGGTGACTACACCTTC. Translating it yields CASTPRWGDYTF.

V is TRBV2 and J is TRBJ2-1, with 7 bases identical to TRBD2. Losses at the gene ends were 8 bases for V and 2 bases for J; bases not matched to a gene: 6. The CDR3 spans 14 residues. The V gene's germline CDR1 is SNHLY and CDR2 FYNNEI. As DNA, the CDR3 is TGTGCCAGCGAAGCGGGGTCCCCCTACAATGAGCAGTTCTTC. It is translated as CASEAGSPYNEQFF.

The rearrangement joins TRBV5-1 to TRBJ2-7; TRBD2 aligns across 8 bases. This CDR3 comprises 14 residues. With 1 base clipped from V and 7 bases from J, the junction kept 7 bases outside the gene matches. Germline values: CDR1 SGHRS, CDR2 YFSETQ. The CDR3 DNA sequence: TGCGCCAGCAGCTTGAGCGGGAGCGCAGGGGAGCAGTACTTC. The encoded protein is CASSLSGSAGEQYF.